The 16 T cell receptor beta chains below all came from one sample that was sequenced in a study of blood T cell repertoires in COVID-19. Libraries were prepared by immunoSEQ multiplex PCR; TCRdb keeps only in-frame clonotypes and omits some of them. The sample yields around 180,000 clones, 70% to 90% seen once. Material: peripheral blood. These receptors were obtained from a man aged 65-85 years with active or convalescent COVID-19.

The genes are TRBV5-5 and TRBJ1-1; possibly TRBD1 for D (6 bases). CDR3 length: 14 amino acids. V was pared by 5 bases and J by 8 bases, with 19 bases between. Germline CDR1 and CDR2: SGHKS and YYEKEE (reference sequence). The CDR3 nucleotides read TGTGCCAGCAGGACTTGGGGCCCAGGGGTCGAAGCTTTCTTT. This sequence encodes CASRTWGPGVEAFF.

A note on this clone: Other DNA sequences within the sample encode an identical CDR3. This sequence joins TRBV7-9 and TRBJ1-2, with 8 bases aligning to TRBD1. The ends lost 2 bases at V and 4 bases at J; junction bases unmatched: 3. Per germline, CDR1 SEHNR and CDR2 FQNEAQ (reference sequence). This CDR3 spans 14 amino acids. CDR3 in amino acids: CASSLTGGVYGYTF. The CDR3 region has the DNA TGTGCCAGCAGCTTAACAGGGGGAGTCTATGGCTACACCTTC.

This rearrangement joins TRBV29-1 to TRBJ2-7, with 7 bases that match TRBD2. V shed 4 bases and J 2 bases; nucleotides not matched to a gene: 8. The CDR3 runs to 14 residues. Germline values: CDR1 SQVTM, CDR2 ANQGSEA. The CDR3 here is CSVGLGAGPYEQYF. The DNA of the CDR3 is TGCAGCGTTGGATTAGGAGCGGGGCCCTACGAGCAGTACTTC.

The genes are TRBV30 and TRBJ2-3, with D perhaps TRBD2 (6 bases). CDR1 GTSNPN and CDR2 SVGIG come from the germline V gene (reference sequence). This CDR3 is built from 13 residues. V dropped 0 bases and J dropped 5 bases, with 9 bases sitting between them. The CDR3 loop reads CAWSVTAGDTQYF. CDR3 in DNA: TGTGCCTGGAGTGTCACAGCGGGAGATACGCAGTATTTT. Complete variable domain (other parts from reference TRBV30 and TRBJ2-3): SQTIHQWPATLVQPVGSPLSLECTVEGTSNPNLYWYRQAAGRGLQLLFYSVGIGQISSEVPQNLSASRPQDRQFILSSKKLLLSDSGFYLCAWSVTAGDTQYFGPGTRLTVL.

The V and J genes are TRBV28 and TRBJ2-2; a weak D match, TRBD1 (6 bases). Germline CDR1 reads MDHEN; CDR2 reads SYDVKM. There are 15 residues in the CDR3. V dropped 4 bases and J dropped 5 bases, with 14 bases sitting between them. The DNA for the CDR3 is TGTGCCAGCAGTTCTCCCAGGGGAAGGACCGGGGAGCTGTTTTTT. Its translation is CASSSPRGRTGELFF. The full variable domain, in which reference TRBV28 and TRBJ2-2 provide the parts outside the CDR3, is DVKVTQSSRYLVKRTGEKVFLECVQDMDHENMFWYRQDPGLGLRLIYFSYDVKMKEKGDIPEGYSVSREKKERFSLILESASTNQTSMYLCASSSPRGRTGELFFGEGSRLTVL.

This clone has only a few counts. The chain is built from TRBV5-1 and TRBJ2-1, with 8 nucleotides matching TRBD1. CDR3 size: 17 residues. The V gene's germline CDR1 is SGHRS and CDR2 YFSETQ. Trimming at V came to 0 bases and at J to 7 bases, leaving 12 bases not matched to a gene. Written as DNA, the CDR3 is TGCGCCAGCAGCTTGGGGGGAGAGACAGGGGCTCAAAATGAGCAGTTCTTC. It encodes CASSLGGETGAQNEQFF.

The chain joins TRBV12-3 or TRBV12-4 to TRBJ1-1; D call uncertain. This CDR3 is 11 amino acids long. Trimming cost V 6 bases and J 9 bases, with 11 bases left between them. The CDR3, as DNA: TGTGCCAGCAGGACAACTGTGAAAGCTTTCTTT. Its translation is CASRTTVKAFF.

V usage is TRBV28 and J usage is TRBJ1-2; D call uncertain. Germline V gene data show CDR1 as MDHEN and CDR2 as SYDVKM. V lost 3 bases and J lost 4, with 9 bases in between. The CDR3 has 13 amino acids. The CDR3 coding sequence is TGTGCCAGCAGTTTTGGCCAGATCTATGGCTACACCTTC. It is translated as CASSFGQIYGYTF.

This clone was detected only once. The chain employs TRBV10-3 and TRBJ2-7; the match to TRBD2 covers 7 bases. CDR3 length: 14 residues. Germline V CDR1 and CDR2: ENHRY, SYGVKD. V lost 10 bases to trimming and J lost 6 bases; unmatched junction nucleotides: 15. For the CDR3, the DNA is TGTGCCACTCGCGGAGGGGAGGGCCAGGTCGAGCAGTACTTC. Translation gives CATRGGEGQVEQYF.

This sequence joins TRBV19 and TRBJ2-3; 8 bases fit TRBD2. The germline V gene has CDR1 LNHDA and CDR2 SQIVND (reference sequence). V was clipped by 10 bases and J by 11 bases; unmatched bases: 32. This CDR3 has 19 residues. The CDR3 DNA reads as TGTGCCACCACTGACTTCGGAGGAGGGGCTAGCGGGCCCGCCCGGGAGCAGTATTTT. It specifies CATTDFGGGASGPAREQYF.

CDR3 bases: TGTGCCAGCGCCGCGGGACGGAGCTCTGGAAACACCATATATTTT. It codes for CASAAGRSSGNTIYF. The rearrangement links TRBV5-4 to TRBJ1-3; D may be TRBD1 (5 bases). Trimming stripped 7 bases from V and 0 bases from J, with 14 bases between. The CDR3 covers 15 residues. The V gene's germline CDR1 is SGHNT and CDR2 YYREEE (reference sequence).

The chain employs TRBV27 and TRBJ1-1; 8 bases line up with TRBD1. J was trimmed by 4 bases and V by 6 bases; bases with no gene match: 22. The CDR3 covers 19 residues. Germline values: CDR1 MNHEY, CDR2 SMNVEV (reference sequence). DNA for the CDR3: TGTGCCAGCAGCCAGAGATCCTTGGGACAGGCACCTACAGGCACTGAAGCTTTCTTT. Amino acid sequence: CASSQRSLGQAPTGTEAFF.

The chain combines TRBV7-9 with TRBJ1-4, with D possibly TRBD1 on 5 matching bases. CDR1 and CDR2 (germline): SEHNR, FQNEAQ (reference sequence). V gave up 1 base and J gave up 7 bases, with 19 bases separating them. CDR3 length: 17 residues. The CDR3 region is CASSLGAGTGGSEKLFF. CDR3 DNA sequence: TGTGCCAGCAGCTTAGGGGCGGGAACAGGCGGAAGTGAAAAACTGTTTTTT.

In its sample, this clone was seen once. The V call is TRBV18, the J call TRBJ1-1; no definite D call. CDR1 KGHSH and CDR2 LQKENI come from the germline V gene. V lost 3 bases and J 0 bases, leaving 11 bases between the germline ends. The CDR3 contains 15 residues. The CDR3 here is CASSPGERVNTEAFF. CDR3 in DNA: TGTGCCAGCTCACCCGGGGAAAGGGTGAACACTGAAGCTTTCTTT.

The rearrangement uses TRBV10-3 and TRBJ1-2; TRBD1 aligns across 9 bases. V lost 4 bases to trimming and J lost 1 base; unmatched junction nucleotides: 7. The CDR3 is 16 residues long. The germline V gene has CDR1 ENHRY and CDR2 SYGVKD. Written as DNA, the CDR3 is TGTGCCATCAGTGGGGACAGGGCCCTACGTAACTATGGCTACACCTTC. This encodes CAISGDRALRNYGYTF.

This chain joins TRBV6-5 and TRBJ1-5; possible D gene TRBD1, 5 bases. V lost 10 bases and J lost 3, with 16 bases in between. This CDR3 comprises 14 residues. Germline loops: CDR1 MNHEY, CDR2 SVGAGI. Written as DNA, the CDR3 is TGTGCCACCCCGGCAGACAGACCCAATCAGCCCCAGCATTTT. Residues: CATPADRPNQPQHF.